A single sample is the source of the 8 T cell receptor beta chains below, sequenced in a study of technical replicates of blood from a handful of donors. Sequencing was performed with immunoSEQ multiplex PCR; in TCRdb, only in-frame clones are kept and a portion is missing. The sample has fewer than 65,000 clones; around nine tenths are singletons. Material for sequencing was PBMCs. The receptor source for this set is a human donor in good health. Some clones in this sample may be carry-over from other donors' samples.

The chain recombines TRBV7-2 with TRBJ1-1, with a possible D match to TRBD1 (5 bases). The germline V gene has CDR1 SGHTA and CDR2 FQGNSA. The V end was cut by 1 base, the J end by 5 bases, with 11 bases between. CDR3 length: 14 amino acids. As DNA, the CDR3 is TGTGCCAGCAGCTTAGGAGGGGCGGGAACTGAAGCTTTCTTT. Translated: CASSLGGAGTEAFF.

The rearrangement uses TRBV6-1 and TRBJ1-1; D remains unclear. The ends were cut back, 1 base at V and 0 bases at J, with 6 bases in the middle. The CDR3 totals 14 residues. Germline V lookup: CDR1 MNHNS, CDR2 SASEGT. In nucleotides, the CDR3 is TGTGCCAGCAGTGAAGGGGCCATGAACACTGAAGCTTTCTTT. Its translation: CASSEGAMNTEAFF.

The chain links TRBV4-3 to TRBJ2-3; a weak D match, TRBD2 (5 bases). The CDR3 is made up of 13 amino acids. Germline-derived CDR1 and CDR2 are LGHNA and YSLEER. V lost 0 bases to trimming and J lost 9 bases, with 10 bases between them. The CDR3 DNA reads as TGCGCCAGCAGCCAAGATCGGGGATTCACGCAGTATTTT. Translation gives CASSQDRGFTQYF.

This clone is classed as medium-sized (0.01 to 0.1%). This CDR3 is CSAMPGGSSYEQYF. In nucleotides, the CDR3 is TGCAGCGCCATGCCAGGGGGCTCTTCCTACGAGCAGTACTTC. The chain is built from TRBV29-1 and TRBJ2-7; 8 bases map to TRBD1. The CDR3 spans 14 residues. The germline CDR1 and CDR2 sequences are SQVTM and ANQGSEA. V shed 7 bases and J 1 base; nucleotides not matched to a gene: 9.

This chain connects TRBV6-1 to TRBJ1-2; 10 bases are a match to TRBD1. Germline assignment: CDR1 MNHNS and CDR2 SASEGT. V lost 6 bases, J lost 0 bases, and 4 bases stayed unmatched. The CDR3 contains 15 residues. In nucleotides, the CDR3 is TGTGCCAGCAGGGGGACAGGGGCTTCTAACTATGGCTACACCTTC. Protein: CASRGTGASNYGYTF.

The rearrangement links TRBV6-5 to TRBJ2-3; D perhaps matches TRBD2 (6 bases). V lost 0 bases and J lost 0, with 10 bases in between. There are 16 residues in the CDR3. CDR1 and CDR2 (germline): MNHEY, SVGAGI. CDR3 sequence reads: CASSYSTGTSTDTQYF. The CDR3 DNA reads TGTGCCAGCAGTTACTCGACCGGGACTAGCACAGATACGCAGTATTTT.

V gene TRBV4-2 combines with J gene TRBJ2-7; 10 bases line up with TRBD2. The CDR3 is 16 amino acids. V lost 1 base and J lost 3; bases outside the gene matches: 6. The germline V gene encodes CDR1 LGHNA and CDR2 YNFKEQ. The CDR3 loop reads CASSQALGLANYEQYF. The CDR3 DNA is TGTGCCAGCAGCCAAGCTCTGGGACTAGCGAACTACGAGCAGTACTTC.

Only a few counts were recorded for this clone. The chain combines TRBV7-2 with TRBJ2-7; 7 positions agree with TRBD1. Per the germline V gene, CDR1 is SGHTA and CDR2 is FQGNSA. Unmatched junction bases numbered 9, after V lost 5 bases and J lost 2 bases. The CDR3 is 15 amino acids. The CDR3 sequence: CASSPDRERTYEQYF. CDR3 bases: TGTGCCAGCAGCCCAGACAGGGAACGGACCTACGAGCAGTACTTC.